This T cell receptor beta chain derives from a study of T-cell memory formation after mild COVID-19. Whole-study context: Largely, the TCR clusters proved donor specific.

TCRdb used MiXCR to reprocess the 5' RACE reads, holding one entry per CDR3 protein. The data show around 200,000 distinct CDR3 sequences, with about 10% seen just once and around 3.3% held by the top ten. The study, taken as a whole, reports: Clones contracting day 15 to 85 were balanced CD4/CD8; later expanders leaned CD4+.

A few counts support this clonotype. Its matching antigen is unknown. Trimming pared 7 bases from V and 2 bases from J, leaving 9 bases between. The CDR3 consists of 13 residues. The sequence was obtained from a man younger than 35 who had mild COVID-19 (a few samples of this study predate the infection). Cell type and time point are not known. The sequenced sample consisted of PBMCs or a T cell subset sorted from them (not recorded which). The gene calls are TRBV12-3 or TRBV12-4 and TRBJ2-1, with D perhaps TRBD2 (5 bases). CDR3 bases: TGTGCCAGCACTAGCCCCCCCTACAATGAGCAGTTCTTC. This gives the protein CASTSPPYNEQFF.